The 4 T cell receptor beta chains below come from one sample, sequenced in a study of T cells in localized non-small cell lung cancer. TCRdb's copy holds only in-frame clones and misses some; the assay was immunoSEQ multiplex PCR. The sample holds about 82,000 clones; around 80% are singletons and the top ten take approximately 21%. Sequenced material: PBMCs, taken before any cancer treatment. The receptors were sampled from a man aged 40 to 70 with stage II squamous cell lung carcinoma.

The chain joins TRBV7-2 to TRBJ2-5; D gene uncertain. Trimming removed 3 bases at V and 14 bases at J, with 19 bases between. The length of the CDR3 is 13 residues. Germline V CDR1 and CDR2: SGHTA, FQGNSA. The DNA for the CDR3 is TGTGCCAGCAGCTTGGTCTCCAATGCAGACCGATACTTC. Its protein is CASSLVSNADRYF.

This clone has a handful of counts. The DNA of the CDR3 is TGTGCCAGCAGCTTAGTGTACGGTAGCACAGATACGCAGTATTTT. This codes for CASSLVYGSTDTQYF. This chain links TRBV7-8 with TRBJ2-3, with D hard to call. The CDR3 covers 15 residues. Trimming left V 1 base short and J 0 bases short, with 8 bases between. CDR1 is SGHVS and CDR2 is FQNEAQ in the germline V gene.

The chain couples TRBV7-3 to TRBJ2-1; D is possibly TRBD1 or TRBD2 (5 bases each). V lost 2 bases to trimming and J lost 6 bases, with 14 bases between them. Germline CDR1 reads SGHTA; CDR2 reads FQGTGA. The CDR3 totals 15 residues. The CDR3 is CASSLGGGELNEQFF. DNA of the CDR3: TGTGCCAGCAGCTTAGGGGGTGGAGAGCTCAATGAGCAGTTCTTC. The full variable domain, completed using reference TRBV7-3 and TRBJ2-1, is GAGVSQTPSNKVTEKGKYVELRCDPISGHTALYWYRQSLGQGPEFLIYFQGTGAADDSGLPNDRFFAVRPEGSVSTLKIQRTERGDSAVYLCASSLGGGELNEQFFGPGTRLTVL.

This clone was counted between two and nine times. V usage is TRBV5-6 and J usage is TRBJ1-1; D gene ambiguous. The CDR3 is 14 amino acids. Germline loops: CDR1 SGHDT, CDR2 YYEEEE. Trimming pared 7 bases from V and 0 bases from J, leaving 13 bases between. The CDR3 spells CASGSAGMNTEAFF. The CDR3 DNA reads TGTGCCAGCGGATCGGCTGGGATGAACACTGAAGCTTTCTTT. The full variable domain, completed using reference TRBV5-6 and TRBJ1-1, is DAGVTQSPTHLIKTRGQQVTLRCSPKSGHDTVSWYQQALGQGPQFIFQYYEEEERQRGNFPDRFSGHQFPNYSSELNVNALLLGDSALYLCASGSAGMNTEAFFGQGTRLTVV.